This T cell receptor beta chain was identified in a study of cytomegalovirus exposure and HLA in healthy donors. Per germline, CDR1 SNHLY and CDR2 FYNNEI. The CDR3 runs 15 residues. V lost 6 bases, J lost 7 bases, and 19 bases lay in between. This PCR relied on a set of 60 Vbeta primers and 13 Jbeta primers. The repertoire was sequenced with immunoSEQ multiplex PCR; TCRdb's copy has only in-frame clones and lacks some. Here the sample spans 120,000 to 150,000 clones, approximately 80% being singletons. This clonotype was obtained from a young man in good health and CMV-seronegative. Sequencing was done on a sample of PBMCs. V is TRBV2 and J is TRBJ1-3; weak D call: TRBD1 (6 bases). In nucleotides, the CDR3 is TGTGCCAGCAGCGCACACACAGGGAAAGTTAACACCATATATTTT. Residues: CASSAHTGKVNTIYF. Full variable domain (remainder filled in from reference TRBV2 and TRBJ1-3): EPEVTQTPSHQVTQMGQEVILRCVPISNHLYFYWYRQILGQKVEFLVSFYNNEISEKSEIFDDQFSVERPDGSNFTLKIRSTKLEDSAMYFCASSAHTGKVNTIYFGEGSWLTVV.